This T cell receptor (beta chain) was profiled in a study of spatial heterogeneity in lung cancer. As for the study in general: Correlation of TCR transcript counts in tumor regions with a T cell module score from matched bulk RNA-seq was strong. General study points: Quantities of ubiquitous and regional expanded TCRs paralleled ubiquitous and regional nonsynonymous mutations, respectively. Expanded alpha and beta TCR counts within tumors tracked tumor mutation counts.

Trimming removed 4 bases from V and 4 bases from J; junction bases left unmatched: 3. The CDR3 is 14 residues long. Germline-derived CDR1 and CDR2 are MNHNY and SVGAGI (reference sequence). As to time point: sample taken at primary tumor resection. There were roughly 72 donors, all of them untreated patients with early-stage non-small cell lung cancer. By share, this clonotype counts as medium-sized. Its target is not known. TCRdb reanalysed the 5' RACE reads using MiXCR and keeps one entry per CDR3 protein. The sample has a few thousand distinct CDR3 sequences, roughly 15% seen once. The sample here was lung tumor tissue, taken at surgery. This TCR was sampled from a male donor with early-stage non-small cell lung cancer. The gene calls are TRBV6-6 and TRBJ1-1, with 10 bases that match TRBD1. The CDR3 is CASSLDRGGTEAFF. The CDR3 nucleotides are TGTGCCAGCAGTTTGGACAGGGGGGGCACTGAAGCTTTCTTT.